This T cell receptor (beta chain) was recorded in a study of identical twins. Study outcomes and limitations: Recombination models fit unrelated individuals' TCR alpha sharing but underestimated twins'. Weaker excess sharing between twins was seen in beta out-of-frame sequences.

A word on this clonotype: As yet, its antigen is unknown.

The CDR3 is 16 amino acids. CDR1 and CDR2 from the germline V gene are LNHDA and SQIVND (reference sequence). Trimming took 7 bases from V and 0 from J; bases not matched to a gene: 8. cDNA carried unique molecular identifiers, and a universal primer site was added by template switching. TCRdb redid the calling of the 5' RACE reads with MiXCR, one entry per CDR3 protein. The sample comprises some 1,600,000 distinct CDR3 sequences, less than 35% of which are singletons, and 0.27% rests with the top ten. Every one of the donors was a healthy Caucasian. V is TRBV19 and J is TRBJ2-4, with 8 positions matching TRBD2. Sequencing input: cord blood. The sequence was collected from a newborn girl in good health. The CDR3 sequence: CASTDTSGGAKNIQYF. The CDR3 coding sequence is TGTGCCAGTACCGATACTAGCGGCGGAGCCAAAAACATTCAGTACTTC.